This is a list of T cell receptor beta chains from one sample in a study of shared clonotypes between healthy human individuals. Clones were sequenced by immunoSEQ multiplex PCR, and TCRdb holds only the in-frame ones, with some missing. The sample lists around 550,000 clones, almost 97% occurring once. The source material was naive CD4+ T cells sorted from blood. The source is a woman aged 25-40 years in good health. Each CDR3 is given without its conserved first and last residue. The order of the fields is CDR3 protein, J gene, CDR3 length, V gene.

ASSWTVDTEAF,TRBJ1-1,11,TRBV5-1
ASRPQVSSYEQY,TRBJ2-7,12,TRBV5-1
ASSLQGAGGNSPLH,TRBJ1-6,14,TRBV28
ASTGQPNTEAF,TRBJ1-1,11,TRBV6-1
ASSLGRTGYEQY,TRBJ2-7,12,TRBV27
ASSGVPIPYGYT,TRBJ1-2,12,TRBV2
ASRVVGTGGESDYT,TRBJ1-2,14,TRBV2
ASSLAGLRGYT,TRBJ1-2,11,TRBV11-3
ASSVGTGVSNQPQH,TRBJ1-5,14,TRBV9
ASSLGLAVKGADTQY,TRBJ2-3,15,TRBV19
ASSPGLDYEQY,TRBJ2-7,11,TRBV2
ASSPQVAGHTEAF,TRBJ1-1,13,TRBV5-1
ASSRTGLGTEAF,TRBJ1-1,12,TRBV11-3
ASSTTGHDTEAF,TRBJ1-1,12,TRBV18
ASSLGAGGRTEAF,TRBJ1-1,13,TRBV11-2